A single sample gave rise to the 19 T cell receptor beta chains below, sequenced in a study of early T cells in non-severe SARS-CoV-2 infection. TCRdb independently ran MiXCR on the 5' RACE reads; one entry per CDR3 protein. The sample has tens of thousands of distinct CDR3 sequences, 5% to 6.5% seen once. The sequenced sample was whole blood. Source of these receptors: an adult who was a healthcare worker with PCR-confirmed SARS-CoV-2 infection or an uninfected control (not recorded which).

The chain joins TRBV6-5 to TRBJ1-1; 9 nucleotides line up with TRBD1. The ends lost 7 bases at V and 5 bases at J; junction bases unmatched: 8. CDR3 length: 14 residues. CDR1 and CDR2 from the germline V gene are MNHEY and SVGAGI. CDR3 in DNA: TGTGCCAGCACCGTAACAGGGGGCAAGACTGAAGCTTTCTTT. Amino acid sequence: CASTVTGGKTEAFF.

This clonotype occurred many times. V gene TRBV19 combines with J gene TRBJ1-4; 7 bases map to TRBD1. Losses at the gene ends were 4 bases for V and 7 bases for J; bases not matched to a gene: 9. Germline CDR1 reads LNHDA; CDR2 reads SQIVND (reference sequence). The CDR3 has 15 amino acids. The CDR3: CASSTGTATSEKLFF. The CDR3 nucleotides are TGTGCCAGTAGTACCGGGACAGCGACAAGTGAAAAACTGTTTTTT.

This clonotype was found many times. The rearrangement uses TRBV7-8 and TRBJ2-1, with 8 bases that match TRBD2. The CDR3 spans 15 residues. Unmatched junction bases numbered 10, after V lost 5 bases and J lost 7 bases. CDR1 is SGHVS, CDR2 FQNEAQ, per germline. The CDR3 DNA sequence: TGTGCCAGCAGCAGGGGGACGGGAGGGAGGAATGAGCAGTTCTTC. Translated: CASSRGTGGRNEQFF. The variable domain in full, completed from reference TRBV7-8 and TRBJ2-1, reads GAGVSQSPRYKVAKRGQDVALRCDPISGHVSLFWYQQALGQGPEFLTYFQNEAQLDKSGLPSDRFFAERPEGSVSTLKIQRTQQEDSAVYLCASSRGTGGRNEQFFGPGTRLTVL.

This clonotype was seen a few times. The chain joins TRBV5-6 to TRBJ2-2; weak D call: TRBD1 (5 bases). Trimming cost V 0 bases and J 3 bases, with 9 bases left between them. The CDR3 runs 15 residues. CDR1 is SGHDT and CDR2 is YYEEEE in the germline V gene. The CDR3 protein is CASSLGPRDTGELFF. The CDR3 coding sequence is TGTGCCAGCAGCTTGGGTCCCAGGGACACCGGGGAGCTGTTTTTT.

The V gene is TRBV27, the J gene TRBJ2-7; 9 nucleotides align to TRBD1. This CDR3 comprises 15 residues. V shed 5 bases and J 3 bases; nucleotides not matched to a gene: 8. Germline loops: CDR1 MNHEY, CDR2 SMNVEV (reference sequence). The CDR3 nucleotides are TGTGCCAGCAGTACCCCCGGGACAGGGTTCTACGAGCAGTACTTC. Its translation is CASSTPGTGFYEQYF.

The table lists this clonotype with many counts. This sequence joins TRBV3-1 and TRBJ2-7; D is ambiguous. Germline CDR1 and CDR2: LGHDT and YNNKEL (reference sequence). V gave up 2 bases and J gave up 5 bases, with 7 bases separating them. This CDR3 has 12 amino acids. The CDR3 DNA reads TGTGCCAGCAGCCAACTTATCCACGAGCAGTACTTC. Residues: CASSQLIHEQYF.

V and J are TRBV27 and TRBJ1-1, with D possibly matching TRBD1 (5 bases). Trimming removed 6 bases at V and 4 bases at J, with 12 bases between. The CDR3 loop spans 13 amino acids. The germline V gene has CDR1 MNHEY and CDR2 SMNVEV (reference sequence). DNA for the CDR3: TGTGCCAGCAGAATAAGGGGAGGCACTGAAGCTTTCTTT. Its translation is CASRIRGGTEAFF.

This clonotype was observed at least ten times. The chain links TRBV6-5 to TRBJ1-2; the match to TRBD1 covers 7 bases. Germline V gene sequence: CDR1 MNHEY, CDR2 SVGAGI. V was pared by 5 bases and J by 3 bases, with 3 bases of the junction left unmatched. This CDR3 region has 13 residues. The CDR3 is CASSEGADYGYTF. CDR3 coding DNA: TGTGCCAGCAGTGAGGGGGCCGACTATGGCTACACCTTC.

With regard to this clonotype: One junction end disagrees with the germline gene, perhaps due to a read error. The chain links TRBV20-1 to TRBJ1-1; 7 nucleotides line up with TRBD1. This CDR3 spans 12 amino acids. Germline CDR1 DFQATT, CDR2 SNEGSKA (reference sequence). The CDR3 loop reads CSARGQARRAFF. CDR3 coding DNA: TGCAGTGCGAGAGGACAGGCTAGGAGGGCTTTCTTT.

The DNA for the CDR3 is TGTGCCAGCTCACGACAGGGGGCAAACACCGGGGAGCTGTTTTTT. This gives the protein CASSRQGANTGELFF. This chain connects TRBV18 to TRBJ2-2; 10 nucleotides agree with TRBD1. The ends lost 4 bases at V and 2 bases at J; junction bases unmatched: 1. This CDR3 region has 15 residues. CDR1 and CDR2 from the germline V gene are KGHSH and LQKENI.

In its sample, this clonotype was seen a few times. The gene calls are TRBV7-2 and TRBJ1-5; possibly TRBD1 for D (6 bases). V dropped 1 base and J dropped 2 bases, with 12 bases sitting between them. Germline CDR1 is SGHTA and CDR2 is FQGNSA. The CDR3 length is 16 residues. In DNA, the CDR3 is TGTGCCAGCAGCTTAGGGCGGGGGGCCGGCAATCAGCCCCAGCATTTT. This encodes CASSLGRGAGNQPQHF. Based on the CDR3 plus reference TRBV7-2 and TRBJ1-5, the full variable domain is GAGVSQSPSNKVTEKGKDVELRCDPISGHTALYWYRQSLGQGLEFLIYFQGNSAPDKSGLPSDRFSAERTGGSVSTLTIQRTQQEDSAVYLCASSLGRGAGNQPQHFGDGTRLSIL.

This clonotype was detected a few times. The chain links TRBV5-5 to TRBJ1-1; maybe TRBD1 (5 bases). Germline CDR1 reads SGHKS; CDR2 reads YYEKEE (reference sequence). V lost 7 bases to trimming and J lost 1 base, with 14 bases between them. The CDR3 sequence is 14 residues long. CDR3 sequence: CASQLGGENTEAFF. The CDR3 coding sequence is TGTGCCAGCCAGCTCGGAGGGGAGAACACTGAAGCTTTCTTT.

This clonotype was counted many times. The chain links TRBV6-2 or TRBV6-3 to TRBJ2-5; the match to TRBD1 covers 8 bases. The CDR3 has 14 amino acids. Germline V gives CDR1 MNHEY, CDR2 SVGEGT. V dropped 8 bases and J dropped 1; count of bases not matched to a gene: 6. The CDR3 DNA reads TGTGCCAGCGGTATGACAGGGGTCCAAGAGACCCAGTACTTC. Encoded protein: CASGMTGVQETQYF.

The chain recombines TRBV3-1 with TRBJ2-7; 7 positions match TRBD1. The trim removed 1 base at V and 4 bases at J, leaving 7 bases unmatched. The germline gives CDR1 LGHDT, CDR2 YNNKEL (reference sequence). CDR3 size: 15 residues. The CDR3 region has the DNA TGTGCCAGCAGCCAAGGAGACAGGGCCCCTTACGAGCAGTACTTC. Translated: CASSQGDRAPYEQYF.

This clonotype showed up just once. The chain joins TRBV19 to TRBJ1-1, with D maybe TRBD1 (6 bases). The CDR3 consists of 14 residues. CDR1 LNHDA and CDR2 SQIVND come from the germline V gene (reference sequence). V was pared by 3 bases and J by 4 bases, with 12 bases between. The CDR3 DNA follows: TGTGCCAGTAGTATCGGGGGGCTAGGCACTGAAGCTTTCTTT. Amino acids: CASSIGGLGTEAFF.

This clonotype has more than one count but fewer than ten. The V gene is TRBV19, the J gene TRBJ1-4; maybe TRBD1 (6 bases). There are 15 residues in the CDR3. The ends were cut back, 7 bases at V and 3 bases at J, with 15 bases in the middle. Germline V gene data show CDR1 as LNHDA and CDR2 as SQIVND (reference sequence). In DNA form, the CDR3 reads TGTGCCAGTAAACAGGGTGATTCACCTAATGAAAAACTGTTTTTT. Translation gives CASKQGDSPNEKLFF.

This clonotype was observed at least ten times. The chain uses TRBV5-8 and TRBJ2-2, with D tentatively TRBD1 (5 bases). There are 16 residues in the CDR3. In germline, CDR1 is SGHTS, CDR2 YDEGEE. Deletions cut 2 bases from V and 0 bases from J, with 11 bases between. CDR3 amino acids: CASSFFGRANTGELFF. CDR3 sequence (DNA): TGTGCCAGCAGCTTTTTTGGCAGGGCGAACACCGGGGAGCTGTTTTTT.

Many counts were recorded for this clonotype. The chain links TRBV27 to TRBJ2-6, with D perhaps TRBD1 or TRBD2 (5 bases each). V lost 6 bases and J lost 2, with 11 bases in between. Germline loops: CDR1 MNHEY, CDR2 SMNVEV (reference sequence). The length of the CDR3 is 15 residues. The CDR3 region has the DNA TGTGCCAGCAGAACCCTGGGGGCTGGGGCCAACGTCCTGACTTTC. This gives the protein CASRTLGAGANVLTF.

A remark on this clonotype: At one of its ends the junction is not consistent with the germline gene, which may arise from a read error. This chain connects TRBV4-3 to TRBJ2-5; TRBD1 is a possible D gene (6 bases). Germline CDR1 LGHNA, CDR2 YSLEER. The CDR3 consists of 16 residues. The CDR3 nucleotides are TGCGCCAGCAGCCAAGAGCCGGGACAACTTCAAGAGACCCAGTACTTT. It encodes CASSQEPGQLQETQYF.